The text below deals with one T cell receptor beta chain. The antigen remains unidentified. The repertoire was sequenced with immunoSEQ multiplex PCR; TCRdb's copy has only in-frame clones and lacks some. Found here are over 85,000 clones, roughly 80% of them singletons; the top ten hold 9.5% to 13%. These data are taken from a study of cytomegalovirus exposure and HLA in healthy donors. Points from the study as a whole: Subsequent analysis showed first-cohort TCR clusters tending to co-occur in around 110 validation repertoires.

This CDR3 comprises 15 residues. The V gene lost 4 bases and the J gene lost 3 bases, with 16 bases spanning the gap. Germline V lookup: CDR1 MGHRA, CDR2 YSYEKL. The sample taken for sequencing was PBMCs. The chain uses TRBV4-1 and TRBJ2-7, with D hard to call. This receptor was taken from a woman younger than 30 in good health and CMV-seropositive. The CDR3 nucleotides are TGCGCCAGCAGCCCTGCGATCGGCAGACTCTACGAGCAGTACTTC. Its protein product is CASSPAIGRLYEQYF.